This T cell receptor beta chain was sequenced for a study of patients and donors after allogeneic stem cell transplantation. CDR1 and CDR2 from the germline V gene are MGHRA and YSYEKL. Trimming took 1 base from V and 5 from J, leaving 14 bases between them. The CDR3 extends over 15 amino acids. This clonotype was found a few times. TCRdb called the RT-PCR reads again in MiXCR, with one record for every CDR3 protein. The top ten clones hold less than 9.5% of a sample with hundreds of thousands of distinct CDR3 sequences, 16% of them seen once. This receptor was identified in a human donor who was either an allogeneic HSCT recipient or a stem cell or donor lymphocyte infusion donor (not recorded which). It is not recorded whose cells these are; they may come from a transplant donor. The chain couples TRBV4-1 to TRBJ2-5; TRBD1 might be the D (6 bases). Sequenced: blood, either unsorted or a sorted T cell fraction (not recorded which). CDR3 region: CASSQAFLRGETQYF. CDR3 in DNA: TGCGCCAGCAGCCAAGCCTTCCTTAGGGGGGAGACCCAGTACTTC.